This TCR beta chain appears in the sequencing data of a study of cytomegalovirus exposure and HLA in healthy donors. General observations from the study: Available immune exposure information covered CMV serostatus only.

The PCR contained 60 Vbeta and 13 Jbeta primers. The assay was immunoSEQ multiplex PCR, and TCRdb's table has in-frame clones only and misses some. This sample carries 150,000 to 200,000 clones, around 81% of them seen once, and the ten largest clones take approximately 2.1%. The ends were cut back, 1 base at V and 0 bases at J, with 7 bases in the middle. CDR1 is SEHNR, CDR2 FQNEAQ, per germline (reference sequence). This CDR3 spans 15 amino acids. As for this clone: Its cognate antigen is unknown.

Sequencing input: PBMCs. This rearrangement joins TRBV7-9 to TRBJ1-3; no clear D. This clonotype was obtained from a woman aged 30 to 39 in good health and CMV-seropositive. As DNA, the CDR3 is TGTGCCAGCAGCTTAGGCCCGGTCTCTGGAAACACCATATATTTT. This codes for CASSLGPVSGNTIYF.